A single sample gave rise to the 20 T cell receptor beta chains below, sequenced in a study of shared clonotypes between healthy human individuals. Some clones are missing from TCRdb's copy, which holds only in-frame ones; the method was immunoSEQ multiplex PCR. The data show more than 900,000 clones, more than 75% seen once. What was sequenced was memory CD4+ T cells from PBMCs. Documented subset: CD45RA-negative fraction. Receptor source: a man younger than 35 in good health. Some clones in this sample may be carry-over from other donors' samples.

The V and J genes are TRBV18 and TRBJ2-7; D unresolved. The CDR3 covers 15 residues. Trimming left V 2 bases short and J 3 bases short, with 14 bases between. Germline CDR1 reads KGHSH; CDR2 reads LQKENI. The CDR3 loop reads CASSPYKNFNYEQYF. The DNA for the CDR3 is TGTGCCAGCTCACCATACAAGAACTTCAACTACGAGCAGTACTTC.

This clone was detected ten times or more. Additional DNA sequences in this sample encode the identical CDR3. In nucleotides, the CDR3 is TGTGCCAGCAGCTTAGTCAGCGGGAGAGGGACAGATACGCAGTATTTT. Protein sequence: CASSLVSGRGTDTQYF. This sequence joins TRBV13 and TRBJ2-3; 8 nucleotides line up with TRBD2. Germline CDR1 reads PRHDT; CDR2 reads FYEKMQ (reference sequence). The CDR3 has 16 amino acids. With 1 base clipped from V and 3 bases from J, the junction kept 6 bases outside the gene matches.

V gene TRBV19 combines with J gene TRBJ1-4, with 9 bases matching TRBD1. J lost 6 bases, V lost 6 bases, and 5 bases had no gene match. Germline loops: CDR1 LNHDA, CDR2 SQIVND (reference sequence). This CDR3 is built from 14 residues. In nucleotides, the CDR3 is TGTGCCAGTAGCCGGACAGGGGCTCATGAAAAACTGTTTTTT. As protein: CASSRTGAHEKLFF.

This chain connects TRBV7-2 to TRBJ1-2; no clear D. The germline V and J ends were trimmed by 11 bases and 6 bases, with 22 bases remaining between them. Germline V gene data show CDR1 as SGHTA and CDR2 as FQGNSA. CDR3 size: 14 residues. This CDR3 reads CALMEGPRLHGYTF. The CDR3, as DNA: TGTGCCCTGATGGAGGGCCCAAGACTCCATGGCTACACCTTC.

The chain combines TRBV6-6 with TRBJ1-2; D is perhaps TRBD1 (5 bases). The CDR3 is 15 residues long. CDR1 is MNHNY and CDR2 is SVGAGI in the germline V gene (reference sequence). V was pared by 4 bases and J by 3 bases, with 15 bases between. The CDR3 region is CASSSGDVGYYGYTF. CDR3 DNA: TGTGCCAGCAGTTCTGGGGACGTCGGGTACTATGGCTACACCTTC.

The chain recombines TRBV15 with TRBJ1-3; D is unresolved. The V end lost 1 base, the J end lost 0 bases, and 10 bases lay between the germline ends. This CDR3 has 16 residues. Germline V CDR1 and CDR2: LNHNV, YYDKDF (reference sequence). The CDR3 DNA reads TGTGCCACCAGCAGAGGGATAATTAGCTCTGGAAACACCATATATTTT. This sequence encodes CATSRGIISSGNTIYF.

The J gene is TRBJ2-7, the V gene TRBV25-1, with D perhaps TRBD2 (5 bases). The V end lost 8 bases, the J end lost 4 bases, and 9 bases lay between the germline ends. The CDR3 extends over 11 amino acids. Per germline, CDR1 MGHDK and CDR2 SYGVNS. Written as DNA, the CDR3 is TGTGCCAGCGCACGGGGTTACGAGCAGTACTTC. Translation: CASARGYEQYF.

V gene TRBV2 combines with J gene TRBJ1-2, with D unresolved. Germline V gene sequence: CDR1 SNHLY, CDR2 FYNNEI. V lost 11 bases and J 4 bases, leaving 17 bases between the germline ends. The CDR3 consists of 13 residues. The chain's CDR3 is CAGARDSTYGYTF. The CDR3 DNA reads as TGTGCCGGAGCTCGGGATTCTACCTATGGCTACACCTTC.

The chain couples TRBV30 to TRBJ1-2; 8 bases align to TRBD1. There are 14 residues in the CDR3. Germline loops: CDR1 GTSNPN, CDR2 SVGIG (reference sequence). V gave up 3 bases and J gave up 7 bases; unmatched junction bases: 10. The CDR3 DNA is TGTGCCTGGAGAGCCGTCAGGGGGCGACTTGGCTACACCTTC. Translating it yields CAWRAVRGRLGYTF.

This chain joins TRBV7-2 and TRBJ2-2; D is perhaps TRBD2 (5 bases). V was cut by 1 base and J by 6 bases, with 12 bases left in between. This CDR3 has 15 amino acids. CDR1 SGHTA and CDR2 FQGNSA come from the germline V gene. CDR3 protein: CASSLEEVGAGELFF. The DNA for the CDR3 is TGTGCCAGCAGCTTAGAGGAGGTGGGAGCCGGGGAGCTGTTTTTT. The full variable domain, with the rest looked up from reference TRBV7-2 and TRBJ2-2, is GAGVSQSPSNKVTEKGKDVELRCDPISGHTALYWYRQSLGQGLEFLIYFQGNSAPDKSGLPSDRFSAERTGGSVSTLTIQRTQQEDSAVYLCASSLEEVGAGELFFGEGSRLTVL.

This clone was seen just once. The chain employs TRBV15 and TRBJ2-1, with D possibly being TRBD1 (6 bases). Trimming left V 4 bases short and J 7 bases short, with 14 bases between. The CDR3 is 14 residues long. Germline V gene data show CDR1 as LNHNV and CDR2 as YYDKDF (reference sequence). CDR3 residues: CATSIPGHWNEQFF. The CDR3 nucleotides are TGTGCCACCAGCATTCCGGGACATTGGAATGAGCAGTTCTTC. Full variable domain (rest looked up from reference TRBV15 and TRBJ2-1): DAMVIQNPRYQVTQFGKPVTLSCSQTLNHNVMYWYQQKSSQAPKLLFHYYDKDFNNEADTPDNFQSRRPNTSFCFLDIRSPGLGDTAMYLCATSIPGHWNEQFFGPGTRLTVL.

This clone has just a few counts. V gene TRBV18 combines with J gene TRBJ2-1; 14 bases match TRBD2. The CDR3 loop spans 17 amino acids. Germline CDR1 and CDR2: KGHSH and LQKENI. The V and J ends lost 0 bases and 8 bases, in that order; junction bases with no gene match: 6. The CDR3 coding sequence is TGTGCCAGCTCACCACCGGAAAGACTAGCGGGAGGGGATGAGCAGTTCTTC. It codes for CASSPPERLAGGDEQFF.

This clone was found a few times. The CDR3 DNA sequence: TGTGCCAGCAGTTTTCGAAGGGGGGGGCATGGCTACACCTTC. Translating it yields CASSFRRGGHGYTF. This sequence joins TRBV27 and TRBJ1-2; D may be TRBD1 (6 bases). Between the trimmed V and J ends, which lost 3 bases and 6 bases, there was a span of 14 bases. This CDR3 is 14 amino acids long. The V gene's germline CDR1 is MNHEY and CDR2 SMNVEV (reference sequence).

This clone turned up a few times. The genes are TRBV7-9 and TRBJ2-2, with 7 bases matching TRBD1. Trimming at V came to 3 bases and at J to 0 bases, leaving 7 bases not matched to a gene. Germline loops: CDR1 SEHNR, CDR2 FQNEAQ (reference sequence). This CDR3 comprises 17 residues. The CDR3 sequence is CASSFHRGDPNTGELFF. As DNA, the CDR3 is TGTGCCAGCAGCTTTCACAGGGGAGACCCGAACACCGGGGAGCTGTTTTTT.

Comments on this clone: The identical CDR3 is also encoded by other nucleotide sequences in the sample. The V call is TRBV7-2, the J call TRBJ2-3, with a tentative D call TRBD1 (5 bases). CDR3 length: 13 amino acids. V was pared by 8 bases and J by 2 bases, with 11 bases between. The V gene's germline CDR1 is SGHTA and CDR2 FQGNSA. The CDR3 sequence: CASSRQITDTQYF. The CDR3 region has the DNA TGTGCCAGCTCGAGACAGATCACAGATACGCAGTATTTT.

The sample holds one count of this clone. The rearrangement joins TRBV29-1 to TRBJ2-4; 7 bases are a match to TRBD1. Germline-derived CDR1 and CDR2 are SQVTM and ANQGSEA. This CDR3 is 14 amino acids long. J gave up 0 bases and V 4 bases, and 3 bases lay outside the gene matches. CDR3 coding DNA: TGCAGCGTTGGCAACAGGGGAGCCAAAAACATTCAGTACTTC. Its translation is CSVGNRGAKNIQYF.

The chain uses TRBV28 and TRBJ1-2; D remains ambiguous. V was cut by 3 bases and J by 5 bases, with 10 bases left in between. The germline V gene encodes CDR1 MDHEN and CDR2 SYDVKM. The length of the CDR3 is 13 residues. The CDR3 coding sequence is TGTGCCAGCAGTTTTACCTCGATTTATGGCTACACCTTC. It codes for CASSFTSIYGYTF.

To note about this clone: A far bigger clonotype differs at one base, so this is likely a read error. This CDR3 is also generated by other DNA sequences in the sample. V and J are TRBV9 and TRBJ2-7; 15 bases map to TRBD2. The CDR3 length is 16 residues. The V gene's germline CDR1 is SGDLS and CDR2 YYNGEE. The DNA for the CDR3 is TGCGCCAGCAGCCCGGGACTAGCGGGAGGTTGGTACGAGCAGTACTTC. This encodes CASSPGLAGGWYEQYF.

The chain links TRBV5-1 to TRBJ2-3, with 8 bases matching TRBD1. The CDR3 covers 17 residues. J lost 0 bases, V lost 0 bases, and 6 bases had no gene match. Germline values: CDR1 SGHRS, CDR2 YFSETQ. CDR3 sequence reads: CASSLAPGGPSTDTQYF. The CDR3 nucleotides read TGCGCCAGCAGCTTGGCGCCAGGGGGCCCTAGCACAGATACGCAGTATTTT.

The V gene is TRBV14, the J gene TRBJ2-7; 8 bases are shared with TRBD2. The CDR3 length is 16 residues. V was clipped by 4 bases and J by 2 bases; unmatched bases: 10. Germline V CDR1 and CDR2: SGHDN, FVKESK. For the CDR3, the DNA is TGTGCCAGCAGCCCTACCGGGACTAGAAACACCTACGAGCAGTACTTC. Translating gives CASSPTGTRNTYEQYF.